Given below is one T cell receptor (beta chain) in context. The entry originates in a study of shared T cell receptors in the human thymus. Measured with immunoSEQ multiplex PCR; TCRdb has only the in-frame clones, and not every one. The sample records under 700,000 clones, about four fifths being singletons. The germline V gene encodes CDR1 GTSNPN and CDR2 SVGIG (reference sequence). Losses at the gene ends were 1 base for V and 1 base for J; bases not matched to a gene: 12. The CDR3 sequence is 17 residues long. The same data also contributed to another study, on human thymus T cells.

The chain couples TRBV30 to TRBJ1-1; 7 bases are a match to TRBD1. Sequenced input: thymocytes. This receptor was obtained from a boy in the first two years of life with a congenital heart defect. The CDR3, as DNA: TGTGCCTGGAGTGCGAAAAGGGGGCTGACCGGGAACACTGAAGCTTTCTTT. As protein: CAWSAKRGLTGNTEAFF.